This TCR beta chain was documented in a study of blood T cell repertoires in COVID-19. Whole-study context: Samples came from the United States, Italy and Spain, spanning acute and convalescent COVID-19. Nucleic acid was either cDNA or gDNA, and it came from T cells, B-cell-depleted T cells, or PBMCs.

CDR1 and CDR2 (germline): MNHEY, SVGEGT. The CDR3 sequence is 18 residues long. J gave up 1 base and V 6 bases, and 12 bases lay outside the gene matches. Enrolment of Seattle patients took place during active infection, and they were followed longitudinally. In the authors' methods: Amplification of reference gene primers was used by the study to estimate nucleated cell counts. Sequencing used immunoSEQ multiplex PCR; TCRdb keeps in-frame clones, though not all of them. The V and J calls and clone size are taken from that table; D and trimming were inferred from the DNA. Of roughly 410,000 clones in the sample, about nine tenths are singletons; the top ten hold approximately 1.5%.

The V call is TRBV6-2 or TRBV6-3, the J call TRBJ2-4, with 10 bases identical to TRBD1. The specimen sequenced was peripheral blood. This clonotype originated in a woman aged 40 to 50 with COVID-19, enrolled during active disease. The CDR3 loop is CASSRPGQGVIAKNIQYF. The CDR3 bases are TGTGCCAGCAGCCGACCCGGACAGGGGGTTATTGCCAAAAACATTCAGTACTTC.